Each of the 6 T cell receptor beta chains below was sequenced from the same sample in a study of T-cell reconstitution after alpha-beta-depleted transplantation in children. A library of TCRbeta sequences, prepared with unique molecular identifiers, was generated. MiXCR, applied by TCRdb to the PCR reads, yields one record per CDR3 protein. The sample lists almost 400,000 distinct CDR3 sequences, around 21% occurring once. The sample in question was PBMCs from the stem cell graft donor, obtained from the stem cell graft. All receptors derive from a human donor who donated a stem cell graft to a child with acute myeloid leukemia.

Ten or more counts support this clonotype. This chain uses TRBV15 with TRBJ2-3; D is possibly TRBD1 (8 bases). From germline, CDR1 is LNHNV and CDR2 YYDKDF (reference sequence). V was cut by 8 bases and J by 2 bases, with 14 bases left in between. CDR3 size: 14 residues. The CDR3 bases are TGTGCCACCGGGGAGGGACAGGCCACAGATACGCAGTATTTT. Translating it yields CATGEGQATDTQYF.

CDR3: CATSRERRKNEQFF. DNA of the CDR3: TGTGCCACCAGCAGAGAAAGGAGGAAGAATGAGCAGTTCTTC. The chain joins TRBV15 to TRBJ2-1; D might be TRBD2 (5 bases). The CDR3 contains 14 residues. Germline CDR1 LNHNV, CDR2 YYDKDF (reference sequence). The V gene lost 0 bases and the J gene lost 7 bases, with 10 bases spanning the gap.

This clonotype was detected ten times or more. The rearrangement uses TRBV27 and TRBJ2-7; TRBD1 matches at 9 bases. From germline, CDR1 is MNHEY and CDR2 SMNVEV (reference sequence). V gave up 6 bases and J gave up 3 bases; unmatched junction bases: 3. This CDR3 has 13 residues. CDR3 DNA sequence: TGTGCCAGCAGCCGGACAGGGGACTACGAGCAGTACTTC. This codes for CASSRTGDYEQYF.

This clonotype was counted only a few times. The genes are TRBV4-1 and TRBJ2-2; the match to TRBD2 covers 9 bases. The germline gives CDR1 MGHRA, CDR2 YSYEKL. V gave up 0 bases and J gave up 0 bases; unmatched junction bases: 2. The length of the CDR3 is 17 residues. This CDR3 is CASSQDSSGANTGELFF. CDR3 nucleotides: TGCGCCAGCAGCCAAGATTCTAGCGGGGCGAACACCGGGGAGCTGTTTTTT.

The sample holds a few counts of this clonotype. The chain is built from TRBV20-1 and TRBJ2-1, with 13 bases matching TRBD2. The V and J ends lost 5 bases and 2 bases, in that order; junction bases with no gene match: 6. This CDR3 comprises 16 residues. The germline V gene encodes CDR1 DFQATT and CDR2 SNEGSKA (reference sequence). The CDR3 nucleotides read TGCAGTGCTGCCTGGACTAGCGGGAGAACCTACAATGAGCAGTTCTTC. Protein sequence: CSAAWTSGRTYNEQFF.

This chain uses TRBV6-2 or TRBV6-3 with TRBJ2-7; D not certain. Per germline, CDR1 MNHEY and CDR2 SVGEGT. V lost 5 bases to trimming and J lost 1 base, with 15 bases between them. This CDR3 has 15 residues. As DNA, the CDR3 is TGTGCCAGCAGTCGCTCCAGTGTTCCATCCTACGAGCAGTACTTC. Amino acids: CASSRSSVPSYEQYF.